This TCR beta chain was documented in a study of cytomegalovirus exposure and HLA in healthy donors. General observations from the study: Most of the CMV-associated TCR beta chains (in a later analysis) appeared to be HLA-restricted. Listed as cytomegalovirus-associated were approximately 160 TCR beta chains. What a later analysis reportedly showed was that an Asian-associated ancestry cluster had fewer N-insertions than the roughly 670-donor mean. The study dropped some indistinguishable V segments, TRBV6-2 and TRBV6-3 among them.

V dropped 5 bases and J dropped 5; count of bases not matched to a gene: 15. CDR3 size: 17 residues. The germline CDR1 and CDR2 sequences are SGHVS and FNYEAQ. 60 Vbeta and 13 Jbeta primers were used in PCR. Profiled with immunoSEQ multiplex PCR; TCRdb holds only in-frame clones, not every one. The table records 200,000 to 250,000 clones, around four fifths of them present only once. This clone occurred a few times. What it recognizes is unknown. The receptor comes from a woman between 35 and 50 years old in good health and CMV-seronegative. V and J are TRBV7-6 and TRBJ1-5; 7 nucleotides align to TRBD1. The sequenced sample consisted of PBMCs. CDR3 in DNA: TGTGCCAGCAGCCCATCGACAGGGATGAACACCGATCAGCCCCAGCATTTT. It yields the protein CASSPSTGMNTDQPQHF.